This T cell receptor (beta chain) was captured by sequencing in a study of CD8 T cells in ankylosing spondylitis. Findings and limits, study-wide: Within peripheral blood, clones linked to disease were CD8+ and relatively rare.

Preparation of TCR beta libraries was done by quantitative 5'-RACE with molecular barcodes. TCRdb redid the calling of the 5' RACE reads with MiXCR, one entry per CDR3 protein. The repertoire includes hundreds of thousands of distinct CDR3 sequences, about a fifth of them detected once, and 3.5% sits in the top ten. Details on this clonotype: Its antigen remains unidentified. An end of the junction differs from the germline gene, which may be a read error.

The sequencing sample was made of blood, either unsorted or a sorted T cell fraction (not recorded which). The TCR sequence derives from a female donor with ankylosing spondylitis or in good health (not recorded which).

The CDR3 is CSVVGAIDQKTQYF. CDR3 DNA: TGCAGCGTTGTAGGCGCCATCGACCAAAAGACCCAGTACTTC. This chain links TRBV29-1 with TRBJ2-5; D is unresolved. Germline V gene lookup returns CDR1 SQVTM and CDR2 ANQGSEA. CDR3 length equals 14 residues. The variable domain in full, completed from reference TRBV29-1 and TRBJ2-5, reads SAVISQKPSRDICQRGTSLTIQCQVDSQVTMMFWYRQQPGQSLTLIATANQGSEATYESGFVIDKFPISRPNLTFSTLTVSNMSPEDSSIYLCSVVGAIDQKTQYFGPGTRLLVL.